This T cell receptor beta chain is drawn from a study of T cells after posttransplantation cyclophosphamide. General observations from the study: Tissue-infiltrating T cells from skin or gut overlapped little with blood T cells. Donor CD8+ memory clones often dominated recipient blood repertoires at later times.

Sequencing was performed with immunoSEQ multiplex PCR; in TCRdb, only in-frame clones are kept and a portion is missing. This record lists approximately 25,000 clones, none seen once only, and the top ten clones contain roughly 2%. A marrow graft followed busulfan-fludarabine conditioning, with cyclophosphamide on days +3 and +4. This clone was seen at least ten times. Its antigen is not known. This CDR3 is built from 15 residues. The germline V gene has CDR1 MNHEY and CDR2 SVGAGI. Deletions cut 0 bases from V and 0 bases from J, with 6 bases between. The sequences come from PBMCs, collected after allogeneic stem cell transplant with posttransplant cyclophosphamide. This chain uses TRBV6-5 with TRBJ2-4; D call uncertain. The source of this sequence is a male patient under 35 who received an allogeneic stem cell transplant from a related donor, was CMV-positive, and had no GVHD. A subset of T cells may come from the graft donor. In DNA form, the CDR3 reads TGTGCCAGCAGTTACTCGTCTATAGCCAAAAACATTCAGTACTTC. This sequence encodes CASSYSSIAKNIQYF.